This TCR beta chain was retrieved from a study of blood T cells in healthy people across ages. Deletions cut 3 bases from V and 2 bases from J, with 10 bases between. Germline V gene data show CDR1 as DFQATT and CDR2 as SNEGSKA (reference sequence). The CDR3 is made up of 14 amino acids. The authors ran a second PCR of about 6 to 11 cycles using a sample-barcoded 5' primer and a J-beta primer mix. Through a template-switch adaptor with 12 random nucleotides, each cDNA molecule received a tag. TCRdb re-called the 5' RACE reads through MiXCR, storing one row per CDR3 protein. The data hold 1,500,000 or so distinct CDR3 sequences, with 35% to 45% observed a single time. A word on this clonotype: Antigen specificity is unknown.

Healthy Caucasian individuals from Russia aged roughly 6 to 90 served as donors. Total RNA amounts of at least 6 micrograms were extracted per sample. The study's findings and limits: Age advanced and TCR beta diversity per million T cells fell, roughly linearly.

This clonotype was obtained from a woman aged 18-29 years in good health. The sample comprised blood. The rearrangement links TRBV20-1 to TRBJ2-2, with D possibly matching TRBD2 (6 bases). Here the CDR3 DNA reads TGCAGTGCTAGGGGACTTCTCAACACCGGGGAGCTGTTTTTT. Translating it yields CSARGLLNTGELFF.